Below, 31 T cell receptor beta chains from the same sample are listed, as sequenced in a study of tumor-infiltrating lymphocytes in oesophageal squamous cell carcinoma. Via MiXCR, TCRdb re-called the PCR reads, giving one row per CDR3 protein. This table holds about 16,000 distinct CDR3 sequences, approximately 46% found once. The sequenced sample consisted of normal esophageal tissue next to the tumor. The origin of the receptors is a female donor with esophageal squamous cell carcinoma.

By share, this clonotype ranks as medium-sized. V and J are TRBV6-1 and TRBJ1-1; 7 bases map to TRBD1. The CDR3 has 14 residues. Germline V lookup: CDR1 MNHNS, CDR2 SASEGT. With 8 bases clipped from V and 4 bases from J, the junction kept 10 bases outside the gene matches. CDR3 DNA sequence: TGTGCCAGCGTACAGGGGAATGGTGGCACTGAAGCTTTCTTT. Its protein product is CASVQGNGGTEAFF.

Concerning this clonotype: The germline gene is not matched at one end of the junction; a read error may be the cause. This chain uses TRBV7-2 with TRBJ2-6; tentative D call: TRBD1 (5 bases). The CDR3 contains 14 residues. Germline CDR1 SGHTA, CDR2 FQGNSA. In DNA, the CDR3 is TGTGCCAGCAGCTTCGCGACAGTTCATTCACCCCTCCACTTC. This codes for CASSFATVHSPLHF. The full variable domain, completed using reference TRBV7-2 and TRBJ2-6, is GAGVSQSPSNKVTEKGKDVELRCDPISGHTALYWYRQSLGQGLEFLIYFQGNSAPDKSGLPSDRFSAERTGGSVSTLTIQRTQQEDSAVYLCASSFATVHSPLHFGAGSRLTVL.

The rearrangement joins TRBV5-1 to TRBJ1-5; a possible D gene is TRBD1 (6 bases). The CDR3 has 16 residues. V lost 0 bases and J lost 4, with 14 bases in between. Germline V gene lookup returns CDR1 SGHRS and CDR2 YFSETQ. The CDR3 spells CASSLDGGPSNQPQHF. Here the CDR3 DNA reads TGCGCCAGCAGCTTGGATGGGGGGCCCTCGAATCAGCCCCAGCATTTT.

This rearrangement joins TRBV19 to TRBJ2-6, with 8 bases matching TRBD1. The CDR3 has 19 amino acids. Germline CDR1 and CDR2: LNHDA and SQIVND (reference sequence). The V and J ends lost 6 bases and 0 bases, in that order; junction bases with no gene match: 13. The DNA for the CDR3 is TGTGCCAGTAGACTCCTACCGGGACAGGAATCCTCTGGGGCCAACGTCCTGACTTTC. It yields the protein CASRLLPGQESSGANVLTF.

This clonotype appeared many times. The chain uses TRBV6-1 and TRBJ2-2, with D hard to call. This CDR3 is built from 14 residues. V lost 1 base and J lost 7, with 10 bases in between. Germline CDR1 and CDR2: MNHNS and SASEGT. The CDR3 sequence: CASSEVMSLGELFF. The CDR3 DNA is TGTGCCAGCAGTGAAGTTATGTCCCTCGGGGAGCTGTTTTTT.

This rearrangement joins TRBV5-1 to TRBJ2-1; D gene unclear. Trimming cost V 5 bases and J 6 bases, with 18 bases left between them. This CDR3 is built from 15 residues. The germline V gene encodes CDR1 SGHRS and CDR2 YFSETQ. The DNA for the CDR3 is TGCGCCAGCAGTCCAGTCCCAGAGAGGTCCAATGAGCAGTTCTTC. Its protein is CASSPVPERSNEQFF.

This clonotype was detected a few times. The genes are TRBV28 and TRBJ2-7; 9 positions agree with TRBD1. From germline, CDR1 is MDHEN and CDR2 SYDVKM. The CDR3 has 15 amino acids. V shed 5 bases and J 6 bases; nucleotides not matched to a gene: 11. The CDR3 is CASSPYPGQGVEQYF. The CDR3 DNA is TGTGCCAGCAGTCCATACCCGGGACAGGGTGTCGAGCAGTACTTC.

This clonotype was observed at least ten times. The CDR3 nucleotides are TGTGCCAGCACCAAAGGGAATTCACCCCTCCACTTT. Protein sequence: CASTKGNSPLHF. The chain has TRBV28 and TRBJ1-6, with D uncertain. The CDR3 is 12 amino acids. From germline, CDR1 is MDHEN and CDR2 SYDVKM. V lost 7 bases to trimming and J lost 7 bases, with 8 bases between them.

The table lists this clonotype with a count of one. It is unclear where the CDR3 begins or ends on the DNA, so no DNA is shown, and the CDR3 is as TCRdb lists it. V is TRBV7-5 and J is TRBJ2-3; the D call in the table, TRBD2, was not verified against the DNA. TRBV7-5 is a known pseudogene. The CDR3 numbers 19 amino acids, ends counted. CDR3 sequence reads: CISVPEAGLAEGSNNEQYF.

This clonotype was counted many times. This may be a read error: a much more frequent sequence differs by one nucleotide. V is TRBV12-3 or TRBV12-4 and J is TRBJ2-5; no reliable D call. The CDR3 runs to 13 residues. The V and J ends lost 2 bases and 11 bases respectively, with 15 bases between them. In DNA form, the CDR3 reads TGTGCCAGCAGTTTAAGGGCAGTCAATGAGCAGTACTTC. This translates into CASSLRAVNEQYF.

This clonotype was seen a few times. This rearrangement joins TRBV28 to TRBJ1-2, with 8 positions matching TRBD1. Germline V gene lookup returns CDR1 MDHEN and CDR2 SYDVKM. This CDR3 is 14 amino acids long. Trimming cost V 3 bases and J 4 bases; bases outside gene matches: 4. The CDR3 spells CASSLAGGVYGYTF. Written as DNA, the CDR3 is TGTGCCAGCAGTTTGGCAGGGGGCGTCTATGGCTACACCTTC.

This rearrangement joins TRBV11-1 to TRBJ2-5; D is ambiguous. CDR3 size: 15 residues. Germline V gene data show CDR1 as SGHAT and CDR2 as FQDESV (reference sequence). Trimming took 1 base from V and 2 from J, leaving 11 bases between them. The CDR3 DNA follows: TGTGCCAGCAGCTTAGTTGGGCTGACGCAAGAGACCCAGTACTTC. Translation gives CASSLVGLTQETQYF.

This clonotype was observed a few times. The chain recombines TRBV7-3 with TRBJ2-3; a weak D match, TRBD2 (5 bases). Between the trimmed V and J ends, which lost 3 bases and 6 bases, there was a span of 10 bases. Germline V lookup: CDR1 SGHTA, CDR2 FQGTGA. This CDR3 region has 13 residues. The CDR3 DNA reads as TGTGCCAGCAGCTTTTCGGGGTTGGATACGCAGTATTTT. It specifies CASSFSGLDTQYF.

The V and J genes are TRBV28 and TRBJ2-1; D tentatively fits TRBD1 or TRBD2 (5 bases each). The last part of the DNA fits TRBJ2-7 better; the J call may be wrong. The CDR3 has 14 amino acids. Germline V lookup: CDR1 MDHEN, CDR2 SYDVKM. The CDR3 DNA is TGTGCCAGCAGTCTCGGGACCACTATCTACGAGCAGTACTTC. Translating it yields CASSLGTTIYEQYF.

This clonotype was picked up one time. The junction and the germline gene differ at one end; a read error may be behind it. The J gene is TRBJ2-4, the V gene TRBV6-1; D might be TRBD1 (5 bases). Germline CDR1 and CDR2: MNHNS and SASEGT. The CDR3 is made up of 15 amino acids. CDR3 amino acids: CASSEAQGTKNIQYF. The CDR3 nucleotides read TGTGCCAGCAGCGAAGCCCAGGGTACCAAAAACATTCAGTACTTC.

This clonotype has a count of ten or more. The rearrangement links TRBV2 to TRBJ2-5; D remains ambiguous. The DNA end lines up better with TRBJ2-7; the J call may be wrong. This CDR3 spans 13 amino acids. Germline V gene data show CDR1 as SNHLY and CDR2 as FYNNEI. For the CDR3, the DNA is TGTGCCAGCAGTGAAGGATCTAGTCACGAGCAGTACTTC. It yields the protein CASSEGSSHEQYF.

This clonotype rates as medium-sized. The chain uses TRBV6-1 and TRBJ2-7; TRBD1 might be the D (6 bases). The germline V gene encodes CDR1 MNHNS and CDR2 SASEGT. V lost 5 bases, J lost 1 base, and 15 bases lay in between. CDR3 length: 15 amino acids. CDR3 bases: TGTGCCAGCAGTTATTCAGGGGCACGATCCTACGAGCAGTACTTC. This sequence encodes CASSYSGARSYEQYF.

The V call is TRBV12-3 or TRBV12-4, the J call TRBJ2-1, with D possibly called TRBD1 or TRBD2 (5 bases each). The CDR3 runs to 15 residues. V gave up 5 bases and J gave up 5 bases, with 16 bases separating them. This chain's CDR3 is CASSATSGGHNEQFF. In DNA form, the CDR3 reads TGTGCCAGCAGTGCCACTAGTGGGGGACACAATGAGCAGTTCTTC.

The sample holds a few counts of this clonotype. This sequence joins TRBV20-1 and TRBJ1-4, with 8 bases fitting TRBD1. The CDR3 has 16 residues. V lost 2 bases to trimming and J lost 4 bases; unmatched junction nucleotides: 9. CDR1 and CDR2 (germline): DFQATT, SNEGSKA (reference sequence). This CDR3 reads CSARRGQGRNNEKLFF. Written as DNA, the CDR3 is TGCAGTGCTAGACGCGGACAGGGCAGGAATAATGAAAAACTGTTTTTT.

The chain uses TRBV7-2 and TRBJ2-5; D is possibly TRBD1 (6 bases). The ends were cut back, 3 bases at V and 3 bases at J, with 26 bases in the middle. Germline V lookup: CDR1 SGHTA, CDR2 FQGNSA. The CDR3 runs 19 residues. CDR3 DNA: TGTGCCAGCAGCTTTCATAGTATGAGGACAGCGACTTTTAAAGAGACCCAGTACTTC. It specifies CASSFHSMRTATFKETQYF. Full variable domain (outside the CDR3, taken from reference TRBV7-2 and TRBJ2-5): GAGVSQSPSNKVTEKGKDVELRCDPISGHTALYWYRQSLGQGLEFLIYFQGNSAPDKSGLPSDRFSAERTGGSVSTLTIQRTQQEDSAVYLCASSFHSMRTATFKETQYFGPGTRLLVL.

The V gene is TRBV6-1, the J gene TRBJ1-2; D not resolved. CDR3 length: 13 amino acids. Germline loops: CDR1 MNHNS, CDR2 SASEGT. Trimming took off 4 bases at V and 9 bases at J, with 15 bases between the two ends. Here the CDR3 DNA reads TGTGCCAGCAGTGGAACGTTGCGGGAGAGCTACACCTTC. As protein: CASSGTLRESYTF.

The chain has TRBV7-9 and TRBJ2-1; maybe TRBD2 (5 bases). The germline gives CDR1 SEHNR, CDR2 FQNEAQ (reference sequence). The CDR3 runs to 13 residues. The V end lost 3 bases, the J end lost 6 bases, and 9 bases lay between the germline ends. The CDR3 spells CASSLYGINEQFF. The CDR3 nucleotides read TGTGCCAGCAGCTTGTACGGGATCAATGAGCAGTTCTTC.

The chain has TRBV12-3 or TRBV12-4 and TRBJ2-3, with 7 nucleotides matching TRBD2. The CDR3 sequence is 15 residues long. The V segment lost 8 bases and the J segment 3 bases; nucleotides outside the gene matches: 11. For the CDR3, the DNA is TGTGCCAGCTCCCTTGGGGGGAGGGCGACAGATACGCAGTATTTT. This encodes CASSLGGRATDTQYF.

The chain carries TRBV7-4 and TRBJ2-5, with D perhaps matching TRBD2 (6 bases). Trimming cost V 3 bases and J 11 bases, with 22 bases left between them. This CDR3 has 15 amino acids. Germline assignment: CDR1 SGHVT and CDR2 SQSDAQ. The CDR3 reads CASSFRLVEDNEQYF. The CDR3 region has the DNA TGTGCCAGCAGCTTTCGACTAGTAGAGGACAATGAGCAGTACTTC.

This clonotype was counted at least ten times. Germline and junction disagree at one end, which may indicate a read error. The V gene is TRBV6-1, the J gene TRBJ2-5; D gene uncertain. Germline V gene sequence: CDR1 MNHNS, CDR2 SASEGT. This CDR3 has 10 amino acids. CDR3 in amino acids: CASREETQYF. Here the CDR3 DNA reads TGTGCCAGCAGAGAAGAGACCCAGTACTTC.

This clonotype was counted between two and nine times. The chain couples TRBV29-1 to TRBJ2-1; 10 bases map to TRBD2. The J call is doubtful: the DNA matches TRBJ2-5 better. In germline, CDR1 is SQVTM, CDR2 ANQGSEA. There are 16 residues in the CDR3. The CDR3 protein is CSVEGSASGSRETQYF. The CDR3 DNA sequence: TGCAGCGTTGAAGGCTCGGCTAGCGGGAGCAGGGAGACCCAGTACTTC.

A note on this clonotype: Since no conserved phenylalanine or tryptophan closes the CDR3, a read error is the likely cause. No DNA is shown, since the ends of the CDR3 on it are uncertain; the CDR3 is the one TCRdb lists. The gene calls are TRBV12-3 or TRBV12-4 and TRBJ2-7; the table's TRBD2 call for D was not verified on the DNA. Both ends counted, the CDR3 spans 22 residues. CDR3 amino acids: CASSLIRSDLLAGLPYEQYFGS.

By proportion, this clonotype is medium-sized. This CDR3 reads CASSLNAVAYEQYF. CDR3 bases: TGTGCCAGCAGCTTAAACGCCGTAGCCTACGAGCAGTACTTC. V gene TRBV11-2 combines with J gene TRBJ2-7, with no clear D. Germline-derived CDR1 and CDR2 are SGHAT and FQNNGV. Trimming left V 2 bases short and J 2 bases short, with 10 bases between. This CDR3 is 14 amino acids long.

Notes on this clonotype: Relative to the germline gene, one junction end is altered; a read error may explain this. This rearrangement joins TRBV7-2 to TRBJ2-1; 7 nucleotides agree with TRBD1. The CDR3 has 13 residues. The germline CDR1 and CDR2 sequences are SGHTA and FQGNSA. In DNA, the CDR3 is TGTGCCAGCGGGACAGCGAACACCGGGGAGCTGTACTTC. Encoded protein: CASGTANTGELYF.

At least ten counts were recorded for this clonotype. The chain links TRBV6-1 to TRBJ1-2; D is unclear. V dropped 8 bases and J dropped 4 bases, with 17 bases sitting between them. CDR1 is MNHNS, CDR2 SASEGT, per germline. The CDR3 is made up of 14 amino acids. The CDR3 DNA reads as TGTGCCAGCTCGTCCACAGACAAGTTCTATGGCTACACCTTC. It specifies CASSSTDKFYGYTF.

In regard to this clonotype: A read error is possible here, since a much larger clone lies one base away. The chain employs TRBV7-9 and TRBJ2-1, with a possible D match to TRBD1 (6 bases). The J call may be in error: the DNA end matches TRBJ2-7 better. Germline V gene data show CDR1 as SEHNR and CDR2 as FQNEAQ (reference sequence). The CDR3 totals 16 residues. The CDR3 coding sequence is TGTGCCAGCAGCTCCTGGACAGTGAGCTCCTACAATGAGCAGTACTTC. Translated, it gives CASSSWTVSSYNEQYF.